One T cell receptor (beta chain) is described in this entry. Its matching antigen is unknown. This sample was included in a study of CD4 T cells in relation to SARS-CoV-2 and coronaviruses. CD4+ T cells from unexposed donors were obtained before the COVID-19 pandemic (2011-2018). Isolation of CD4+ T cells took place after less than twelve days in culture. Sequencing was performed with immunoSEQ multiplex PCR; in TCRdb, only in-frame clones are kept and a portion is missing. The sample holds about 20,000 clones; 65% to 80% are singletons and the top ten take around 17%. V was shortened by 6 bases and J by 3 bases, with 13 bases between the two germline ends. This CDR3 region has 14 residues. Germline CDR1 and CDR2: KGHDR and SFDVKD.

The TCR sequence derives from a human donor in good health. This chain connects TRBV24-1 to TRBJ1-2; D gene ambiguous. Sample: CD4+ T cells from PBMCs, cultured in vitro. CDR3 sequence: CATSPRYADYGYTF. The CDR3 region has the DNA TGTGCCACCAGTCCCAGGTACGCGGACTATGGCTACACCTTC.